This is a list of T cell receptor beta chains from one sample in a study of T cell responses to AZD1222 COVID-19 vaccine. TCRdb's copy holds only in-frame clones and misses some; the assay was immunoSEQ multiplex PCR. Of 130,000 to 150,000 clones in the sample, about 91% were seen once. The sample was peripheral blood, taken on day 0 of AZD1222 vaccination. Every receptor here comes from an adult in good health. Each CDR3 is given with its conserved first and last residue. A D gene is named only where the DNA matches it firmly. A row's size may be missing; if present it is once, few, many or a size class.

v_gene	abundance	d_gene	j_gene	CDR3nt	CDR3aa
TRBV7-2	.	.	TRBJ2-7	TGTGCCAGCAGCTCCAACCATGTCCGGTACGAGCAGTACTTC	CASSSNHVRYEQYF
TRBV24-1	.	TRBD1	TRBJ2-3	TGTGCCACCAGTGACCTTCGGGACAGAAACACAGATACGCAGTATTTT	CATSDLRDRNTDTQYF
TRBV5-4	.	TRBD1	TRBJ2-3	TGTGCCAGCAGCCTGGGACAGGGGCTCACAGATACGCAGTATTTT	CASSLGQGLTDTQYF
TRBV11-2	.	.	TRBJ1-2	TGTGCCAGCAGCTTTGGCAACTATGGCTACACCTTC	CASSFGNYGYTF
TRBV13	.	TRBD1	TRBJ1-5	TGTGCCAGCAGCCGGACAGGGAAAAATCAGCCCCAGCATTTT	CASSRTGKNQPQHF
TRBV30	.	.	TRBJ1-2	TGTGCCTGGCGGACAGTTTTCGGCTACACCTTC	CAWRTVFGYTF
TRBV20-1	.	.	TRBJ2-1	TGCAGTGCTTCTTACAATGAGCAGTTCTTC	CSASYNEQFF
TRBV7-9	.	.	TRBJ1-1	TGTGCCAGCAGCTTGGGGGGCCGAACTTTCTTT	CASSLGGRTFF
TRBV9	.	.	TRBJ2-7	TGTGCCAGCAGCGCAACCGGGACGGCCCACTACGAGCAGTACTTC	CASSATGTAHYEQYF
TRBV13	.	TRBD2	TRBJ2-7	TGTGCCAGCAGCGCGCCGGGACTAGCGGGGGCCGGGTTTGAGCAGTACTTC	CASSAPGLAGAGFEQYF
TRBV5-1	.	.	TRBJ2-3	TGCGCCAGCAGCTTGGAAGGGACTGGGGGCGAGGATACGCAGTATTTT	CASSLEGTGGEDTQYF
TRBV6-8	.	.	TRBJ1-1	TGTGCCAGCAGGGCGCCGGGGGTAGGTGCTGAAGCTTTCTTT	CASRAPGVGAEAFF
TRBV4-3	once	.	TRBJ2-6	TGCGCCAGCAGCCAAGACGAACAGGGACAACGGGCTGGGGCCAACGTCCTGACTTTC	CASSQDEQGQRAGANVLTF
TRBV5-1	.	.	TRBJ2-2	TGCGCCAGCAGATCCTTGGTCGGCACCGGGGAGCTGTTTTTT	CASRSLVGTGELFF
TRBV4-2	.	.	TRBJ2-7	TGTGCCAGCAGCCAAGATTGGACCTCTAGCACAGTCGAGCAGTACTTC	CASSQDWTSSTVEQYF
TRBV6-2/TRBV6-3	.	.	TRBJ1-5	TGTGCCAGCAGTTACTGGCAGGGAAGCAATCAGCCCCAGCATTTT	CASSYWQGSNQPQHF
TRBV12-3/TRBV12-4	.	.	TRBJ2-1	TGTGCCAGCTCTACCGGAACCTACAATGAGCAGTTCTTC	CASSTGTYNEQFF
TRBV6-4	.	TRBD2	TRBJ2-3	TGTGCCAGCAGTGACTCAGCCAGCGGGGGCACAGATACGCAGTATTTT	CASSDSASGGTDTQYF
TRBV18	few	.	TRBJ1-3	TGTGCCAGCTCTCCGGGGGGCCTCCGGGGAAACACCATATATTTT	CASSPGGLRGNTIYF
TRBV30	.	.	TRBJ2-2	TGTGCCTGGAGGGGCGGGGACACCGGGGAGCTGTTTTTT	CAWRGGDTGELFF
TRBV9	.	.	TRBJ1-3	TGTGCCAGCAGCCAATATCGTAGGGGGGGATCCACCATATATTTT	CASSQYRRGGSTIYF
TRBV19	.	.	TRBJ1-2	TGTGCCAGTAGTCGCACGGCCTATGGCTACACCTTC	CASSRTAYGYTF
TRBV5-1	.	TRBD1	TRBJ1-2	TGCGCCAGCAGCCCAAGGACGGGACAGGGCAACTATGGCTACACCTTC	CASSPRTGQGNYGYTF
TRBV9	once	.	TRBJ2-3	TGTGCCAGCAGCCGCCCAGGAAGCACAGATACGCAGTATTTT	CASSRPGSTDTQYF
TRBV5-1	.	.	TRBJ2-2	TGCGCCAGCAGCTTGGGACAGGACTACACCGGGGAGCTGTTTTTT	CASSLGQDYTGELFF
TRBV5-6	.	.	TRBJ1-6	TGTGCCAGCAGCAGGGTTGGCGACAGAAATTCACCCCTCCACTTT	CASSRVGDRNSPLHF
TRBV6-2/TRBV6-3	.	.	TRBJ2-5	TGTGCCAGCAGTTACTCCCAGGGATCTTGGACGGAGACCCAGTACTTC	CASSYSQGSWTETQYF
TRBV9	.	TRBD1	TRBJ2-1	TGTGCCAGCAGCCAGGGGGCTGGTGAGCAGTTCTTC	CASSQGAGEQFF
TRBV7-2	.	.	TRBJ1-2	TGTGCCAGCAGCGCGGACAGCCTCTATGGCTACACCTTC	CASSADSLYGYTF
TRBV2	once	TRBD1	TRBJ1-4	TGTGCCAGCAGTCTACAGGGGGGAGATGAAAAACTGTTTTTT	CASSLQGGDEKLFF
TRBV6-2/TRBV6-3	.	TRBD1	TRBJ2-7	TGTGCCAGCAGTTACGACAGGGCCGTCTCCCGCTACGAGCAGTACTTC	CASSYDRAVSRYEQYF
TRBV6-5	.	.	TRBJ2-3	TGTGCCAGCAGTTACTCCGACGATACGCAGTATTTT	CASSYSDDTQYF